This T cell receptor beta chain was documented in a study of STAT5B mutations in CD4+ large granular lymphocyte leukemia. Study observations and caveats: Compared with healthy controls (2/35), patient top clones favored TRBV06 (8/27).

The CDR3 has 15 residues. CDR1 and CDR2 (germline): SGHNT, YYREEE (reference sequence). With 0 bases clipped from V and 7 bases from J, the junction kept 6 bases outside the gene matches. Generated by immunoSEQ multiplex PCR, the TCRdb table keeps only in-frame clones and is missing some. This sample carries around 50,000 clones, more than 65% of them seen once, and the ten largest clones take about 0.35%. About this clone itself: The antigen is unknown.

V gene TRBV5-4 combines with J gene TRBJ2-1, with 8 bases lining up with TRBD1. What was sequenced was CD4+ T cells from blood buffy coats. The TCR sequence derives from a human donor in good health. The CDR3, as DNA: TGTGCCAGCAGCTTGGCGCCGGGACAGGAAAATGAGCAGTTCTTC. Its translation: CASSLAPGQENEQFF.